The rows below give T cell receptor beta chains drawn from one sample of a study of blood T cell repertoires in COVID-19. The method was immunoSEQ multiplex PCR; TCRdb's version includes in-frame clones alone and lacks a portion of them. Of 65,000 to 75,000 clones listed, approximately 80% were seen once; the top ten hold roughly 12%. Material: peripheral blood. These receptors all come from a human donor in a cohort sampled during active COVID-19. The CDR3 runs from the conserved cysteine through the conserved F or W. D genes are given only for firm matches. Size values are once, few and many counts, or a class for expanded clones, and some rows have none.

.,.,TRBV3-1/TRBV3-2,TRBJ2-7,TGTGCCAGCAGCCAAGCTGGTAGCGGCAGGGTGCACTTC,CASSQAGSGRVHF
.,.,TRBV19,TRBJ1-1,TGTGCCAGTAGAGAGCCCTTCCGGGGAATGAACACTGAAGCTTTCTTT,CASREPFRGMNTEAFF
.,.,TRBV7-9,TRBJ1-3,TGTGCCAGCAGCTTATTAGAGGGATCTGGAAACACCATATATTTT,CASSLLEGSGNTIYF
.,.,TRBV2,TRBJ1-5,TGTGCCAGCAGCTCCAGGGGATATAGCAATCAGCCCCAGCATTTT,CASSSRGYSNQPQHF
.,.,TRBV27,TRBJ2-3,TGTGCCAGCAGTCCCGTGGTGGCGGGGAGCACAGATACGCAGTATTTT,CASSPVVAGSTDTQYF
.,TRBD2,TRBV15,TRBJ2-1,TGTGCCACCAGCAGCCATCCAACTAGCGGGGACTACAATGAGCAGTTCTTC,CATSSHPTSGDYNEQFF
few,TRBD1,TRBV5-5,TRBJ1-4,TGTGCCAGCAGCTTGAGAGAGGGGGCGAATGAAAAACTGTTTTTT,CASSLREGANEKLFF
.,TRBD2,TRBV19,TRBJ2-5,TGTGCCAGTAGTACTAGCGGGGGCCAAGAGACCCAGTACTTC,CASSTSGGQETQYF
.,.,TRBV5-1,TRBJ1-6,TGCGCCAGCAGTCCCGGGGATAATTCACCCCTCCACTTT,CASSPGDNSPLHF
few,TRBD1,TRBV5-1,TRBJ1-5,TGCGCCAGCAGCTTGGCCAAGGACAGGTCCCGGAGGGGCAATCAGCCCCAGCATTTT,CASSLAKDRSRRGNQPQHF
.,TRBD2,TRBV29-1,TRBJ2-5,TGCAGCGGGGGGACTAGCGATAGGGAGACCCAGTACTTC,CSGGTSDRETQYF
.,.,TRBV19,TRBJ1-1,TGTGCCAGTAGTATCTACACTGAAGCTTTCTTT,CASSIYTEAFF
.,TRBD1,TRBV27,TRBJ1-5,TGTGCCAGCAGTTCGGACAGGGGAGGAGGTAATAGCAATCAGCCCCAGCATTTT,CASSSDRGGGNSNQPQHF
.,.,TRBV4-1,TRBJ1-5,TGCGCCAGCAGCCAAGTCCAGGGTTGGGATCAGCCCCAGCATTTT,CASSQVQGWDQPQHF
once,.,TRBV9,TRBJ2-3,TGTGCCAGCAGCGCAACTTCTAGCACAGATACGCAGTATTTT,CASSATSSTDTQYF
.,TRBD1,TRBV24-1,TRBJ2-7,TGTGCCACCAGGAGGGACAGACCCTACGAGCAGTACTTC,CATRRDRPYEQYF
.,.,TRBV3-1/TRBV3-2,TRBJ1-2,TGTGCCAGCAGCCAAGCCCTCCCGGATGGCTACACCTTC,CASSQALPDGYTF
few,.,TRBV4-2,TRBJ2-7,TGTGCCAGCAGCCTGCGTCAGGGGATCGACGAGCAGTACTTC,CASSLRQGIDEQYF
.,.,TRBV29-1,TRBJ1-5,TGCAGCGTTGGCGACAGGAATCAGCCCCAGCATTTT,CSVGDRNQPQHF
.,.,TRBV18,TRBJ2-6,TGTGCCAGCTCACCATCAACTCGTCGAGGGTCAGGGGCCAACGTCCTGACTTTC,CASSPSTRRGSGANVLTF
.,TRBD1,TRBV2,TRBJ1-1,TGTGCCAGCAGCGGGGACAGAGCGAACACTGAAGCTTTCTTT,CASSGDRANTEAFF
.,.,TRBV18,TRBJ2-5,TGTGCCAGCTCACGTAGTACGGAGACCCAGTACTTC,CASSRSTETQYF
few,.,TRBV21-1,TRBJ2-2,TGTGCCAGCAGCACCAGGGTGGCCGGGGAGCTGTTTTTT,CASSTRVAGELFF
.,TRBD1,TRBV7-2,TRBJ1-4,TGTGCCAGCAGCGCGGGACAGGGTCTTGAAAAACTGTTTTTT,CASSAGQGLEKLFF
.,TRBD1,TRBV5-6,TRBJ1-5,TGTGCCAGCACAATTGGACAGGGGGACCCTATATCAAGCAATCAGCCCCAGCATTTT,CASTIGQGDPISSNQPQHF
.,.,TRBV5-1,TRBJ1-1,TGCGCCAGCAGCAGAAGGGGAGGCAACACTGAAGCTTTCTTT,CASSRRGGNTEAFF
.,.,TRBV5-1,TRBJ1-6,TGCGCCAGCAGCTGGGCCGCGGACAGAGACTATAATTCACCCCTCCACTTT,CASSWAADRDYNSPLHF
.,TRBD2,TRBV5-6,TRBJ2-7,TGTGCCAGCAGCTTAACCCTAGCGGGGCCATACGAGCAGTACTTC,CASSLTLAGPYEQYF
.,TRBD2,TRBV7-3,TRBJ2-4,TGTGCCAGCAGCTTAACTCCGACTAGCGGGTCATACATTCAGTACTTC,CASSLTPTSGSYIQYF
.,.,TRBV7-2,TRBJ2-7,TGTGCCAGCAGCTTAGCCCCCCAGGGCGCCTACGAGCAGTACTTC,CASSLAPQGAYEQYF
once,.,TRBV9,TRBJ2-7,TGTGCCAGCAGCGTAGAGTCGAAGGGGGTTCAGTACTTC,CASSVESKGVQYF
.,TRBD2,TRBV11-2,TRBJ2-1,TGTGCCAGCAACAAGGGTAGCGGGGGTTACAATGAGCAGTTCTTC,CASNKGSGGYNEQFF
.,.,TRBV7-3,TRBJ1-1,TGTGCCAGCAGTGCGGGGGTAAATACTGAAGCTTTCTTT,CASSAGVNTEAFF
.,TRBD2,TRBV14,TRBJ2-3,TGTGCCAGCAGCCAAGATGACAAGCGGGGGGGCCGATCTTGGACGCAGTATTTT,CASSQDDKRGGRSWTQYF
once,.,TRBV5-5,TRBJ2-3,TGTGCCAGCAGCTTGGTAGCAGCTAGCACAGATACGCAGTATTTT,CASSLVAASTDTQYF
.,TRBD1,TRBV3-1/TRBV3-2,TRBJ2-2,TGTGCCAGCAGCCAAGAGGGGTGGGCAGGGGGATACACCGGGGAGCTGTTTTTT,CASSQEGWAGGYTGELFF
.,.,TRBV20-1,TRBJ2-7,TGCAGTGCTACCACTAGTTACGAGCAGTACTTC,CSATTSYEQYF
.,TRBD1,TRBV7-9,TRBJ2-5,TGTGCCAGCAGCTTCTCGGGACAGGGGCGAGAGACCCAGTACTTC,CASSFSGQGRETQYF
.,TRBD2,TRBV10-3,TRBJ2-1,TGTGCCATCAGTGAGTCGACGGGGACTAGCGGGAGAAGGAGGTCCTACAATGAGCAGTTCTTC,CAISESTGTSGRRRSYNEQFF
.,TRBD1,TRBV14,TRBJ2-7,TGTGCCAGCAGCCAAGTACAGGGGGCCGAGCAGTACTTC,CASSQVQGAEQYF
.,.,TRBV3-1/TRBV3-2,TRBJ1-3,TGTGCCAGCAGCCAAGGGTCAGGGGCCTCCTCTGGAAACACCATATATTTT,CASSQGSGASSGNTIYF
.,.,TRBV5-1,TRBJ1-6,TGCGCCAGCAGCTTGGACTCTTTGGGGCTTTATTCACCCCTCCACTTT,CASSLDSLGLYSPLHF
.,.,TRBV6-2/TRBV6-3,TRBJ2-2,TGTGCCAGCAGCCAACACCCCCAGGGTAACACCGGGGAGCTGTTTTTT,CASSQHPQGNTGELFF
.,TRBD2,TRBV24-1,TRBJ2-3,TGTGCCACCAGTGAAAGGCTAGCGGGTAAGATCACAGATACGCAGTATTTT,CATSERLAGKITDTQYF
.,.,TRBV5-1,TRBJ2-5,TGCGCCAGCAGCTCCGTCAGGGGGGCGGGAGAGACCCAGTACTTC,CASSSVRGAGETQYF
once,.,TRBV19,TRBJ1-1,TGTGCCAGTAGTATAGGGGGCAGGGTAATGAACACTGAAGCTTTCTTT,CASSIGGRVMNTEAFF
.,TRBD2,TRBV12-3/TRBV12-4,TRBJ2-3,TGTGCCGCGGGACTAGCGGGCACAGATACGCAGTATTTT,CAAGLAGTDTQYF
.,.,TRBV11-1,TRBJ2-1,TGTGCCAGCAGCTTAACGACAGGAATCGGCAATGAGCAGTTCTTC,CASSLTTGIGNEQFF
.,TRBD2,TRBV7-3,TRBJ2-5,TGTGCCAGCAGCTTAGCCAGCGGGGGATTGGAGACCCAGTACTTC,CASSLASGGLETQYF
once,.,TRBV7-8,TRBJ1-6,TGTGCCAGCAGAGACATAGGGGGCTCCTATAATTCACCCCTCCACTTT,CASRDIGGSYNSPLHF
.,TRBD2,TRBV5-6,TRBJ2-2,TGTGCCAGCAGCTTGGGTCTAGCGGGAGGTTCCGGGGAGCTGTTTTTT,CASSLGLAGGSGELFF
.,TRBD2,TRBV5-1,TRBJ2-3,TGCGCCAGCAGTCCCTGGACTAGCGGTTTCACAGATACGCAGTATTTT,CASSPWTSGFTDTQYF
.,TRBD1,TRBV14,TRBJ1-3,TGTGCCAGCAGCCCCAGGACAGGTCGAAGCTCTGGAAACACCATATATTTT,CASSPRTGRSSGNTIYF
.,.,TRBV11-2,TRBJ1-6,TGTGCCAGCAGCCGGCTCGGGGGTGGATCCCTCCACTTT,CASSRLGGGSLHF
.,TRBD1,TRBV14,TRBJ2-6,TGTGCCAGCAGTGACTACAGGGGAAGTGGGGCCAACGTCCTGACTTTC,CASSDYRGSGANVLTF
many,.,TRBV7-3,TRBJ2-1,TGTGCCAGCAGCTTAAGAGGCGGGACCAGCTCCTACAATGAGCAGTTCTTC,CASSLRGGTSSYNEQFF